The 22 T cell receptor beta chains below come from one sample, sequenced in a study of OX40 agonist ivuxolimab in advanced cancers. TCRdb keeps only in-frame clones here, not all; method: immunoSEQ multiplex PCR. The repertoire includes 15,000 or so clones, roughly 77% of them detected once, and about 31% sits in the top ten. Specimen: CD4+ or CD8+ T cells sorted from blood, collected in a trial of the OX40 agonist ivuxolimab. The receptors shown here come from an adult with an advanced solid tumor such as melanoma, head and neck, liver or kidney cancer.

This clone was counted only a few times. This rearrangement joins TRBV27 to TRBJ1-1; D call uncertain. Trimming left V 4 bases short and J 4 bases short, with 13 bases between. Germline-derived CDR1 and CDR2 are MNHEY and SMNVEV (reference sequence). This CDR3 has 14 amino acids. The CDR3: CASSSKNGITEAFF. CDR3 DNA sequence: TGTGCCAGCAGTTCCAAAAACGGAATCACTGAAGCTTTCTTT.

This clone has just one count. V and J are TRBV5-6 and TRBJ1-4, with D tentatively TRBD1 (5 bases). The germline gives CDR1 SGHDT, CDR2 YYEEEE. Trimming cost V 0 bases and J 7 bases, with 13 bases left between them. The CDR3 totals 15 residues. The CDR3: CASSLVQADSEKLFF. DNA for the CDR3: TGTGCCAGCAGCTTGGTACAGGCGGATAGTGAAAAACTGTTTTTT.

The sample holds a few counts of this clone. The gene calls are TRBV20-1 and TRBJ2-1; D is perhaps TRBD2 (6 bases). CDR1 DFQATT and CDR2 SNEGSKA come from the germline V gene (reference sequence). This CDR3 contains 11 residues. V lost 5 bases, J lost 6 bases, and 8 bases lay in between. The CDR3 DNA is TGCAGTGCTGGGGACTTCAATGAGCAGTTCTTC. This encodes CSAGDFNEQFF.

CDR3 DNA sequence: TGTGCCAGCAGCCCGCAAACCGGGACTAGCGAAACGAACACCGGGGAGCTGTTTTTT. This encodes CASSPQTGTSETNTGELFF. The chain couples TRBV7-6 to TRBJ2-2; 10 bases align to TRBD2. Germline V gives CDR1 SGHVS, CDR2 FNYEAQ. With V trimmed by 5 bases and J by 0 bases, 12 bases remained unmatched. The CDR3 contains 19 residues.

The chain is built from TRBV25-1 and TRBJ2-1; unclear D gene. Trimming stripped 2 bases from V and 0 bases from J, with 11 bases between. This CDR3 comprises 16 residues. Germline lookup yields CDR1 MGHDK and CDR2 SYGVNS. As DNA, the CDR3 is TGTGCCAGCAGTGAAAAGATTGGGCCCTCCTACAATGAGCAGTTCTTC. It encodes CASSEKIGPSYNEQFF.

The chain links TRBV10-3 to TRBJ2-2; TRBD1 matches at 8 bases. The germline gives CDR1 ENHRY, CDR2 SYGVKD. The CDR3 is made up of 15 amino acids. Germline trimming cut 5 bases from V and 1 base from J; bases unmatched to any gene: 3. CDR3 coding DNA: TGTGCCATCAGTCCCGACAGGGGGAACACCGGGGAGCTGTTTTTT. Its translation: CAISPDRGNTGELFF.

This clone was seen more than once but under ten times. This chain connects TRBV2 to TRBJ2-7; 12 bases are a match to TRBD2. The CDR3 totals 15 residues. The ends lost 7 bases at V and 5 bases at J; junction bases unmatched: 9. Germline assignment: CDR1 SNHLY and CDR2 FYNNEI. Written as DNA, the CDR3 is TGTGCCAGCATCCCTAGCGGGAGGGCCGTCGACGAGCAGTACTTC. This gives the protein CASIPSGRAVDEQYF.

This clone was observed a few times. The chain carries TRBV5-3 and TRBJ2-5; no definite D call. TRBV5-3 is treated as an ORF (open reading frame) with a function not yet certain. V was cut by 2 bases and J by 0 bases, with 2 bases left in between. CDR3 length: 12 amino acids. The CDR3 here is CARSLHQETQYF. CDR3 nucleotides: TGTGCCAGAAGCTTACACCAAGAGACCCAGTACTTC.

The CDR3 reads CASSLLPQNLRTNTGELFF. The CDR3 DNA is TGTGCCAGCAGCTTATTACCTCAGAACCTAAGGACGAACACCGGGGAGCTGTTTTTT. The chain uses TRBV7-7 and TRBJ2-2; D remains unclear. Trimming removed 2 bases from V and 0 bases from J, with 19 bases in between. The CDR3 loop spans 19 amino acids. CDR1 SSHAT and CDR2 FNYEAQ come from the germline V gene (reference sequence).

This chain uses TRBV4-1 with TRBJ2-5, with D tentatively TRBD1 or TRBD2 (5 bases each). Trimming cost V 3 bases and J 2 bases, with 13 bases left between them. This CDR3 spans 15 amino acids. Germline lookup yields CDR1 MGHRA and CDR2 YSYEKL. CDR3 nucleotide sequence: TGCGCCAGCAGCCACACCCTGGGGGAGCAAGAGACCCAGTACTTC. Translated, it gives CASSHTLGEQETQYF.

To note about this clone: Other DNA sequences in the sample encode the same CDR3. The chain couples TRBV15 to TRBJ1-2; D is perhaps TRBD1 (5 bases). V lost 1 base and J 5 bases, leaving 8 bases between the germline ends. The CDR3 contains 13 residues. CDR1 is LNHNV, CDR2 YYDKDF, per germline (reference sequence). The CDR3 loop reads CATSRGTGYGYTF. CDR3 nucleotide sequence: TGTGCCACCAGCAGAGGAACAGGTTATGGCTACACCTTC.

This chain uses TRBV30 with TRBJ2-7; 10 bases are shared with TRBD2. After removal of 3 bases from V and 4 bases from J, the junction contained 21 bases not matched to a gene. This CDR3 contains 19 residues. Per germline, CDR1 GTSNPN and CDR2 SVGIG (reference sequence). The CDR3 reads CAWRVGSSGRAFESYEQYF. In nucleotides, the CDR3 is TGTGCCTGGAGGGTAGGGTCCAGCGGGAGGGCCTTTGAGAGTTACGAGCAGTACTTC.

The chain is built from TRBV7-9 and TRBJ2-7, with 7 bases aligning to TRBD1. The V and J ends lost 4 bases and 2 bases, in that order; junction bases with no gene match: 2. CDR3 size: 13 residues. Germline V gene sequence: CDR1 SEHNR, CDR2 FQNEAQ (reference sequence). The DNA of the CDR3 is TGTGCCAGCAGCTCGGGACAGACCTACGAGCAGTACTTC. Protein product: CASSSGQTYEQYF.

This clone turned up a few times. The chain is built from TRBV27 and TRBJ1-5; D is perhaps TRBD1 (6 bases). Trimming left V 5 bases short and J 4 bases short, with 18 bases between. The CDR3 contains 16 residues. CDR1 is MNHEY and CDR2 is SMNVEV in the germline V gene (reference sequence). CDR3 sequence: CASSPLGGGGNQPQHF. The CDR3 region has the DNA TGTGCCAGCAGTCCCCTTGGGGGGGGCGGTAATCAGCCCCAGCATTTT.

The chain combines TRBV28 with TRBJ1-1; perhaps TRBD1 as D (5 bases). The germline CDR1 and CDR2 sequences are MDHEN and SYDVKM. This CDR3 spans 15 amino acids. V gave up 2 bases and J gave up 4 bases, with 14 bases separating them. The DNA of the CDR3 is TGTGCCAGCAGTTTAGTAGATGGGGGGGGCACTGAAGCTTTCTTT. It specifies CASSLVDGGGTEAFF.

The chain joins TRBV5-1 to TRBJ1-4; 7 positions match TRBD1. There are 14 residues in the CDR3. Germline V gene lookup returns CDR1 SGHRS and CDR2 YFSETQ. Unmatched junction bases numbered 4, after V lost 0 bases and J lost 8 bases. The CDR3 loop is CASSLATGREKLFF. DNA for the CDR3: TGCGCCAGCAGCTTGGCGACAGGGCGAGAAAAACTGTTTTTT.

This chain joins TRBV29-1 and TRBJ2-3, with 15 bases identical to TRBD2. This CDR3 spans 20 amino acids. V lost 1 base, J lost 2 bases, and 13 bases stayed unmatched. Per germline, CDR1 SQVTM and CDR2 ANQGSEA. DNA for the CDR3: TGCAGCGTTGAAGGGCTAAGGACTAGCGGGAGGGCGGGTCCCACAGATACGCAGTATTTT. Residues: CSVEGLRTSGRAGPTDTQYF.

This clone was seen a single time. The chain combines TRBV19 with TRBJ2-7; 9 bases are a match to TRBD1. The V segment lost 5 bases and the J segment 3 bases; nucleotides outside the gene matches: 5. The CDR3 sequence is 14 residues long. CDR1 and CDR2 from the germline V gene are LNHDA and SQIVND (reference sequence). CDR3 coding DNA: TGTGCCAGTAGTCCAGGGACAGGGAACTACGAGCAGTACTTC. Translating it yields CASSPGTGNYEQYF. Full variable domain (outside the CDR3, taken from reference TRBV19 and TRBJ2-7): DGGITQSPKYLFRKEGQNVTLSCEQNLNHDAMYWYRQDPGQGLRLIYYSQIVNDFQKGDIAEGYSVSREKKESFPLTVTSAQKNPTAFYLCASSPGTGNYEQYFGPGTRLTVT.

The CDR3 spells CASTGQGTYEQYF. In DNA, the CDR3 is TGTGCCAGCACCGGACAGGGAACCTACGAGCAGTACTTC. The J gene is TRBJ2-7, the V gene TRBV5-6; 8 nucleotides agree with TRBD1. The CDR3 is 13 residues long. With 6 bases clipped from V and 2 bases from J, the junction kept 4 bases outside the gene matches. Germline CDR1 SGHDT, CDR2 YYEEEE.

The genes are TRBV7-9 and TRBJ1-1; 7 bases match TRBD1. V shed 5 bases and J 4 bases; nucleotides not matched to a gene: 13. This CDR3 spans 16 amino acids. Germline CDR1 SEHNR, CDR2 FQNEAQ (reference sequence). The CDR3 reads CASSQLGQGESTEAFF. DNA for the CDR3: TGTGCCAGCAGCCAACTAGGGCAGGGGGAGAGCACTGAAGCTTTCTTT.

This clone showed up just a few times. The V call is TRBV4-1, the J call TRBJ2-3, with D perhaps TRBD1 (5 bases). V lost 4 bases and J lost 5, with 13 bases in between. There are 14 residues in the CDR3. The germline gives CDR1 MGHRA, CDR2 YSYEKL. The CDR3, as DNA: TGCGCCAGCAGCCCCCGTTTAGGGGAAGATACGCAGTATTTT. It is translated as CASSPRLGEDTQYF.

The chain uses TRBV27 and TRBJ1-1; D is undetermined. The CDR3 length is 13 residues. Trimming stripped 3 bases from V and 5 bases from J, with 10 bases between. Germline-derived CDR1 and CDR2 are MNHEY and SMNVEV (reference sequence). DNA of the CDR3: TGTGCCAGCAGTTTCGGGAGGGCAACTGAAGCTTTCTTT. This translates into CASSFGRATEAFF.